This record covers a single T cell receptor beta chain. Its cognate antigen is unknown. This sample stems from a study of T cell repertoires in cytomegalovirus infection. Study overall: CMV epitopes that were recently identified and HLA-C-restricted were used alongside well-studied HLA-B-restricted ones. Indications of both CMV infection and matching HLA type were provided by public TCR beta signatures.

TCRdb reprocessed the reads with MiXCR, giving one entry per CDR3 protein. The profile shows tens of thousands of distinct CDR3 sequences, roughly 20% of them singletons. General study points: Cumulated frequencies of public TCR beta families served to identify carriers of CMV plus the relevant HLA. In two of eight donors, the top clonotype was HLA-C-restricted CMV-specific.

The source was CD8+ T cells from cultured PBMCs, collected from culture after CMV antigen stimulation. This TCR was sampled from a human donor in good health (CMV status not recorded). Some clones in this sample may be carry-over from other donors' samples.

The CDR3 spells CASSNSFEQYF. CDR3 DNA sequence: TGTGCCAGCAGCAACAGTTTCGAGCAGTACTTC. The J gene is TRBJ2-7, the V gene TRBV7-9; D not resolved. Germline loops: CDR1 SEHNR, CDR2 FQNEAQ (reference sequence). The CDR3 is 11 residues long. Trimming shortened V by 5 bases and J by 6 bases, and 8 bases separated the two germline ends.